This T cell receptor beta chain was identified in a study of human T cells and chemical hapten exposure. The germline V gene has CDR1 DFQATT and CDR2 SNEGSKA (reference sequence). This CDR3 comprises 14 residues. Deletions cut 3 bases from V and 5 bases from J, with 16 bases between. From the RACE reads, TCRdb called clonotypes with MiXCR, one entry per CDR3 protein. The sample yields 85,000 to 100,000 distinct CDR3 sequences, 10% to 12% seen once. The time point: pre-sensitization, week 0. Regarding treatment: therapeutic diphenylcyclopropenone sensitization with weekly scalp DPC. This clonotype was obtained from a woman aged 55-69 years with alopecia areata. Some clones in this sample may be carry-over from other donors' samples. The chain has TRBV20-1 and TRBJ2-5; tentatively, D is TRBD1 or TRBD2 (5 bases each). Material: whole blood, obtained in connection with sensitization to the hapten diphenylcyclopropenone (DPC). The CDR3 sequence: CSASRTGLRETQYF. CDR3 nucleotide sequence: TGCAGTGCTAGTAGGACGGGGCTCAGGGAGACCCAGTACTTC.